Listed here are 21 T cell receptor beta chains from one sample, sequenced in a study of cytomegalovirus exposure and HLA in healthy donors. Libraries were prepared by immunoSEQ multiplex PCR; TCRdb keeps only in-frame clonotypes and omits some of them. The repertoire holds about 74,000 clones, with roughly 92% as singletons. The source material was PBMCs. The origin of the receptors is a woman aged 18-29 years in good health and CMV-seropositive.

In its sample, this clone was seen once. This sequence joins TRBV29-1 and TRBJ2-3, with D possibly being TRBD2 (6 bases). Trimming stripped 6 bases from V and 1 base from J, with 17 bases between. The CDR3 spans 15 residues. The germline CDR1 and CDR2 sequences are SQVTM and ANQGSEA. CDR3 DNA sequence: TGCAGCGTGATGGGTCCGGGAGCCGGCACAGATACGCAGTATTTT. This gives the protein CSVMGPGAGTDTQYF.

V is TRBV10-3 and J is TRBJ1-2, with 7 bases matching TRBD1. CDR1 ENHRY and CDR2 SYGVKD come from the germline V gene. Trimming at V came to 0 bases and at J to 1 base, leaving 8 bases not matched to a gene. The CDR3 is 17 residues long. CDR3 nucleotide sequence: TGTGCCATCAGTGAGTCGAGGGGGACAGCCTTTAACTATGGCTACACCTTC. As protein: CAISESRGTAFNYGYTF.

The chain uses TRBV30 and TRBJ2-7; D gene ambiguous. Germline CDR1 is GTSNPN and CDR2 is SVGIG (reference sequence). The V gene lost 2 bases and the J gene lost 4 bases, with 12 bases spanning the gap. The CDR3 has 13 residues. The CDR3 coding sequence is TGTGCCTGGAGTAGCGACCTTCTTTACGAGCAGTACTTC. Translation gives CAWSSDLLYEQYF.

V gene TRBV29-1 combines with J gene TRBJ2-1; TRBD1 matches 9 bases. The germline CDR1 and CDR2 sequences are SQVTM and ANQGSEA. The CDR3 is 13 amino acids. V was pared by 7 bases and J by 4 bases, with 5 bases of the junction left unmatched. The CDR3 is CSGVTGGYNEQFF. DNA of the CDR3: TGCAGCGGCGTGACAGGGGGGTACAATGAGCAGTTCTTC.

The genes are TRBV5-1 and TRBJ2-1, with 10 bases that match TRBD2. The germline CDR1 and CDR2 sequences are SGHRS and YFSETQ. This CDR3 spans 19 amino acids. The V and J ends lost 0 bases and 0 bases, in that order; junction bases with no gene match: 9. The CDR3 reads CASSLVSGRISSSYNEQFF. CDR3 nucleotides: TGCGCCAGCAGCTTGGTTAGCGGGAGGATCTCTAGCTCCTACAATGAGCAGTTCTTC.

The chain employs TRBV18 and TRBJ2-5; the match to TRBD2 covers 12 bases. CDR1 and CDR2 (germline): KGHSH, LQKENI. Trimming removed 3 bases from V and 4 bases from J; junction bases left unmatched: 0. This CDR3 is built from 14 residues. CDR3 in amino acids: CASSPGLAGETQYF. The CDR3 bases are TGTGCCAGCTCACCGGGACTAGCGGGAGAGACCCAGTACTTC.

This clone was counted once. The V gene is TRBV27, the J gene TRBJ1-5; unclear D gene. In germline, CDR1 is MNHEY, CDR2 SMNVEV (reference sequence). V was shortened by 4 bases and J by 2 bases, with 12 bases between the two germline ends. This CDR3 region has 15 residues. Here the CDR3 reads CASSSSGGRNQPQHF. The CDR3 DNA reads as TGTGCCAGCAGTTCCTCAGGAGGGCGCAATCAGCCCCAGCATTTT.

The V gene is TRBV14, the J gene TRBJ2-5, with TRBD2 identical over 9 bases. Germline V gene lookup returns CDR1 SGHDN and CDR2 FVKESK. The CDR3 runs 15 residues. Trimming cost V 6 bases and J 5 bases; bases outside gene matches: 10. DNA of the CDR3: TGTGCCAGCAGGATGAGCGGGGGGCCCCGGGAGACCCAGTACTTC. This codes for CASRMSGGPRETQYF.

The CDR3 DNA follows: TGTGCCAGCTCACCTGGAGGGGACACCGGGGAGCTGTTTTTT. Translating gives CASSPGGDTGELFF. The chain employs TRBV18 and TRBJ2-2; possible D gene TRBD2, 6 bases. Per the germline V gene, CDR1 is KGHSH and CDR2 is LQKENI. The V end was cut by 3 bases, the J end by 3 bases, with 8 bases between. The CDR3 runs 14 residues.

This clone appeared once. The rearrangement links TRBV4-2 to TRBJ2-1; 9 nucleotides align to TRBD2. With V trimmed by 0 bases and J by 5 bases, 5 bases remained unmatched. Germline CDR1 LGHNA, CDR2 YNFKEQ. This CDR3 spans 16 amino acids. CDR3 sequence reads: CASSQDVSGGHNEQFF. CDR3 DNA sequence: TGTGCCAGCAGCCAAGACGTTAGCGGGGGACACAATGAGCAGTTCTTC.

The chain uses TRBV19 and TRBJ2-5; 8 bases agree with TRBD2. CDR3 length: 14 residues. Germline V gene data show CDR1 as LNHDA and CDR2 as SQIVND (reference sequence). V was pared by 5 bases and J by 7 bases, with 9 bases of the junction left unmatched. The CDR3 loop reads CASSSSGLGTTQYF. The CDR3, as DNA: TGTGCCAGTAGTTCCTCGGGACTAGGAACGACCCAGTACTTC. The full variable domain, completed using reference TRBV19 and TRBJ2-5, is DGGITQSPKYLFRKEGQNVTLSCEQNLNHDAMYWYRQDPGQGLRLIYYSQIVNDFQKGDIAEGYSVSREKKESFPLTVTSAQKNPTAFYLCASSSSGLGTTQYFGPGTRLLVL.

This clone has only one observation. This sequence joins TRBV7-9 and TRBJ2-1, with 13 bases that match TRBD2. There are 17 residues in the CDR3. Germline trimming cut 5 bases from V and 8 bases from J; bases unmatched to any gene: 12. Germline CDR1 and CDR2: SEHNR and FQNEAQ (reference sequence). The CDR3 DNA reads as TGTGCCAGCAGCACATGGCGGACTAGCGGGAGTGGGTATGAGCAGTTCTTC. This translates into CASSTWRTSGSGYEQFF.

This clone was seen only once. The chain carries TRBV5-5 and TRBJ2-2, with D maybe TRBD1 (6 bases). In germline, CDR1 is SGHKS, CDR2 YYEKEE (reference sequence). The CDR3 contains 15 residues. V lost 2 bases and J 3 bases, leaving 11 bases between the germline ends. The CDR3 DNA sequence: TGTGCCAGCAGCTTATGGGCAGGGGACACCGGGGAGCTGTTTTTT. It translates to CASSLWAGDTGELFF.

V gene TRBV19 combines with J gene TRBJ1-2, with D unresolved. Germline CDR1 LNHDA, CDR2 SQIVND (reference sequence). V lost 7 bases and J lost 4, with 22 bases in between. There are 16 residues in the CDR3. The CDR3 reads CASTDPRRVKRYGYTF. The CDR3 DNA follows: TGTGCCAGTACCGATCCCCGCCGGGTTAAACGCTATGGCTACACCTTC.

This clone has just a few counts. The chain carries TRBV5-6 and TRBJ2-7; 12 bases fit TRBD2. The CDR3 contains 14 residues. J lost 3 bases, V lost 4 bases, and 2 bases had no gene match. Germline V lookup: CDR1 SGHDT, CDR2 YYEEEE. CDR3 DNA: TGTGCCAGCAGCACACTAGCGGGGGGCTACGAGCAGTACTTC. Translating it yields CASSTLAGGYEQYF.

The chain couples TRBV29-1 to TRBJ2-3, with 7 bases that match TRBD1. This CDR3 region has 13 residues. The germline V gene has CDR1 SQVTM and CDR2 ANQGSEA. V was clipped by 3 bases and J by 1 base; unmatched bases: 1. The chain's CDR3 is CSVDTGGTDTQYF. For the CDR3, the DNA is TGCAGCGTTGATACAGGGGGCACAGATACGCAGTATTTT.

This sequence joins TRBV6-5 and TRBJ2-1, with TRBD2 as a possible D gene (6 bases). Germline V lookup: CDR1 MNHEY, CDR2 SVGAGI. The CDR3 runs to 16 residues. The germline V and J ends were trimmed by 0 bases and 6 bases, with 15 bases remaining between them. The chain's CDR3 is CASSYSTGELANEQFF. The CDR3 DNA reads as TGTGCCAGCAGTTACTCGACGGGGGAGCTGGCCAATGAGCAGTTCTTC.

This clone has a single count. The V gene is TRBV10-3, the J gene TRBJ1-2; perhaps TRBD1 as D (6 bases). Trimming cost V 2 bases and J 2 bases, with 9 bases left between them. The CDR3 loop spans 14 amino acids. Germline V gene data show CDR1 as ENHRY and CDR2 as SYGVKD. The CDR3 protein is CAISETGQNYGYTF. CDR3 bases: TGTGCCATCAGTGAGACGGGACAAAACTATGGCTACACCTTC.

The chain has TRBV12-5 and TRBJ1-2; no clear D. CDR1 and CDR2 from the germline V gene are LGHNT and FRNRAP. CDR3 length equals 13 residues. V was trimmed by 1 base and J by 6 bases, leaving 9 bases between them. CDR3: CASGLDTTNGYTF. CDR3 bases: TGTGCTAGTGGTTTGGACACGACAAATGGCTACACCTTC.

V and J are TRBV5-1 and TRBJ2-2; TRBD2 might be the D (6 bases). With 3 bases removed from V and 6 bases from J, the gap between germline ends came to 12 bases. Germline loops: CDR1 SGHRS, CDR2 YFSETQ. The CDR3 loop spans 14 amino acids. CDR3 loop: CASSYTGGAGELFF. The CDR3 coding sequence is TGCGCCAGCAGCTACACCGGGGGTGCCGGGGAGCTGTTTTTT.

CDR3 loop: CASSPRVVNEQYF. The CDR3 DNA follows: TGTGCCAGCAGCCCGCGGGTAGTCAACGAGCAGTACTTC. The chain combines TRBV13 with TRBJ2-7; D is possibly TRBD2 (5 bases). Trimming cost V 5 bases and J 5 bases, with 13 bases left between them. This CDR3 region has 13 residues. Looked up from germline, CDR1 is PRHDT and CDR2 is FYEKMQ (reference sequence).